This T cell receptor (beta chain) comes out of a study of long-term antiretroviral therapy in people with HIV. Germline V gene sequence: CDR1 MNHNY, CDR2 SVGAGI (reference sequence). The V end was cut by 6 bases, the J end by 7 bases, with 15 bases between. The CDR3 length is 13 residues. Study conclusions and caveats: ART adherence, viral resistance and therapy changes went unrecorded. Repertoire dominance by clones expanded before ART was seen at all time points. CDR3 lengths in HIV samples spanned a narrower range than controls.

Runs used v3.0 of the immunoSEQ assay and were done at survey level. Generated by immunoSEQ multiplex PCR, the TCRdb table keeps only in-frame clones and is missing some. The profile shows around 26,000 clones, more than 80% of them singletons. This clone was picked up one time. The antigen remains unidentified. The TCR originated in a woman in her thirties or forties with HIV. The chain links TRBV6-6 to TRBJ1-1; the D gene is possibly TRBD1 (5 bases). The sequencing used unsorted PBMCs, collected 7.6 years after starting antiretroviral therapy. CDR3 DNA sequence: TGTGCCAGCAGAGGGACGGCGGGACTTGAAGCTTTCTTT. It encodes CASRGTAGLEAFF.